Each of the 19 T cell receptor beta chains below was sequenced from the same sample in a study of blood T cell repertoires in COVID-19. This table comes from immunoSEQ multiplex PCR, and its TCRdb copy is limited to in-frame clones, with some not included. The table includes 300,000 or so clones, around 86% detected once. The sequencing sample was made of PBMCs or T cells enriched from blood (not recorded which). These TCRs come from a woman between 18 and 30 years old who had recovered from COVID-19.

V is TRBV11-2 and J is TRBJ2-1; no definite D call. V dropped 5 bases and J dropped 2 bases, with 10 bases sitting between them. Looked up from germline, CDR1 is SGHAT and CDR2 is FQNNGV. There are 14 residues in the CDR3. The chain's CDR3 is CASSISRAYNEQFF. The DNA of the CDR3 is TGTGCCAGCAGCATTAGCAGAGCCTACAATGAGCAGTTCTTC.

The V call is TRBV16, the J call TRBJ1-6, with TRBD1 identical over 8 bases. Germline trimming cut 4 bases from V and 6 bases from J; bases unmatched to any gene: 2. Germline-derived CDR1 and CDR2 are KGHSY and FQNENV. The CDR3 runs 14 residues. Here the CDR3 DNA reads TGTGCCAGCAGCCCGGACAGGGTTAATTCACCCCTCCACTTT. It specifies CASSPDRVNSPLHF.

The sample holds one count of this clone. The J gene is TRBJ2-7, the V gene TRBV7-2; a weak D match, TRBD1 (7 bases). Germline lookup yields CDR1 SGHTA and CDR2 FQGNSA. Trimming took off 7 bases at V and 3 bases at J, with 25 bases between the two ends. The CDR3 consists of 17 residues. CDR3 coding DNA: TGTGCCAGCACCCTACCCACGGACAGGCCGGGGGACTACGAGCAGTACTTC. Its translation: CASTLPTDRPGDYEQYF.

The V and J genes are TRBV19 and TRBJ1-2, with 10 bases lining up with TRBD1. The trim removed 7 bases at V and 4 bases at J, leaving 6 bases unmatched. The CDR3 covers 14 residues. Germline values: CDR1 LNHDA, CDR2 SQIVND (reference sequence). The CDR3 nucleotides are TGTGCCAGTACTGGGACAGGGGCTTCCTATGGCTACACCTTC. It translates to CASTGTGASYGYTF.

The gene calls are TRBV19 and TRBJ1-5; D is undetermined. The germline CDR1 and CDR2 sequences are LNHDA and SQIVND (reference sequence). The length of the CDR3 is 13 residues. Trimming took off 11 bases at V and 1 base at J, with 12 bases between the two ends. The CDR3 nucleotides are TGTGCCGTCCTAGGGAGGAGCAATCAGCCCCAGCATTTT. Residues: CAVLGRSNQPQHF.

The chain recombines TRBV11-2 with TRBJ2-1; D might be TRBD2 (5 bases). V lost 1 base and J 4 bases, leaving 11 bases between the germline ends. The germline V gene has CDR1 SGHAT and CDR2 FQNNGV. CDR3 length: 15 amino acids. The DNA of the CDR3 is TGTGCCAGCAGCTTAGTTAGCGAATATTACAATGAGCAGTTCTTC. Encoded protein: CASSLVSEYYNEQFF.

The rearrangement uses TRBV28 and TRBJ2-7; TRBD2 matches at 8 bases. V gave up 5 bases and J gave up 2 bases; unmatched junction bases: 11. Germline V gives CDR1 MDHEN, CDR2 SYDVKM. The CDR3 sequence is 16 residues long. In DNA, the CDR3 is TGTGCCAGCAGTGTGGTAGCGGGGATGGATACCTACGAGCAGTACTTC. It specifies CASSVVAGMDTYEQYF.

The chain uses TRBV5-6 and TRBJ2-7; D is undetermined. Germline V CDR1 and CDR2: SGHDT, YYEEEE. Between the trimmed V and J ends, which lost 0 bases and 0 bases, there was a span of 7 bases. The CDR3 loop spans 14 amino acids. The CDR3 nucleotides are TGTGCCAGCAGCTTGGGCCTAAGCTCCTACGAGCAGTACTTC. This translates into CASSLGLSSYEQYF.

The rearrangement links TRBV7-6 to TRBJ1-1; possibly TRBD1 for D (5 bases). The CDR3 totals 13 residues. The V end lost 4 bases, the J end lost 1 base, and 7 bases lay between the germline ends. Germline CDR1 and CDR2: SGHVS and FNYEAQ. The CDR3 coding sequence is TGTGCCAGCAGCTCACAGGCGAACACTGAAGCTTTCTTT. Its protein is CASSSQANTEAFF. Full variable domain (remainder filled in from reference TRBV7-6 and TRBJ1-1): GAGVSQSPRYKVTKRGQDVALRCDPISGHVSLYWYRQALGQGPEFLTYFNYEAQQDKSGLPNDRFSAERPEGSISTLTIQRTEQRDSAMYRCASSSQANTEAFFGQGTRLTVV.

CDR3: CASSQGVSGRGTGELFF. In DNA, the CDR3 is TGTGCCAGCAGCCAAGGAGTCAGCGGGAGAGGGACCGGGGAGCTGTTTTTT. The V and J genes are TRBV14 and TRBJ2-2; 8 nucleotides line up with TRBD2. CDR3 length: 17 amino acids. The germline V gene has CDR1 SGHDN and CDR2 FVKESK. Germline trimming cut 1 base from V and 5 bases from J; bases unmatched to any gene: 9.

The table lists this clone with a count of one. This chain's CDR3 is CASKGLITSGYF. Written as DNA, the CDR3 is TGTGCCAGTAAGGGCCTGATTACTAGCGGTTACTTC. V is TRBV7-9 and J is TRBJ2-5; TRBD2 matches 8 bases. The ends lost 9 bases at V and 14 bases at J; junction bases unmatched: 14. CDR1 is SEHNR, CDR2 FQNEAQ, per germline (reference sequence). The CDR3 runs to 12 residues.

This clone was seen only once. The CDR3 here is CASSIDIRAQHRPQHF. The CDR3 DNA reads as TGTGCCAGTAGTATAGATATCAGGGCCCAGCACCGGCCCCAGCATTTT. The chain has TRBV19 and TRBJ1-5; perhaps TRBD1 as D (5 bases). Germline-derived CDR1 and CDR2 are LNHDA and SQIVND (reference sequence). The V end lost 0 bases, the J end lost 9 bases, and 18 bases lay between the germline ends. CDR3 size: 16 residues.

V and J are TRBV30 and TRBJ1-1, with 8 bases fitting TRBD1. This CDR3 has 14 residues. The junction had 7 bases not matched to a gene; V was cut back by 6 bases and J by 1 base. Germline assignment: CDR1 GTSNPN and CDR2 SVGIG (reference sequence). As DNA, the CDR3 is TGTGCCTGTGATCGGGGGACAGGGAACACTGAAGCTTTCTTT. Its protein is CACDRGTGNTEAFF.

V gene TRBV3-1 (or the pseudogene TRBV3-2) combines with J gene TRBJ1-2; 8 bases match TRBD1. Germline-derived CDR1 and CDR2 are LGHDT and YNNKEL (reference sequence). Germline trimming cut 2 bases from V and 4 bases from J; bases unmatched to any gene: 9. This CDR3 is 16 amino acids long. DNA of the CDR3: TGTGCCAGCAGCCAACCTATAACCGGGACAGGCTATGGCTACACCTTC. It codes for CASSQPITGTGYGYTF.

The genes are TRBV27 and TRBJ2-3; 7 bases match TRBD2. The CDR3 is made up of 17 amino acids. V was clipped by 1 base and J by 0 bases; unmatched bases: 7. CDR1 and CDR2 from the germline V gene are MNHEY and SMNVEV (reference sequence). CDR3 sequence reads: CASSLWAGTTSTDTQYF. The CDR3, as DNA: TGTGCCAGCAGTTTATGGGCGGGGACTACTAGCACAGATACGCAGTATTTT.

J is TRBJ2-7 and V is TRBV14; 8 positions match TRBD1. The CDR3 spans 17 residues. Germline CDR1 and CDR2: SGHDN and FVKESK. V lost 4 bases and J lost 4; bases outside the gene matches: 15. The CDR3 here is CASSLYSIWTGRYEQYF. The CDR3 DNA sequence: TGTGCCAGCAGCCTATACTCAATTTGGACAGGGCGGTACGAGCAGTACTTC.

The V and J genes are TRBV7-9 and TRBJ1-4; D call uncertain. CDR1 SEHNR and CDR2 FQNEAQ come from the germline V gene (reference sequence). This CDR3 is 14 amino acids long. V was cut by 0 bases and J by 8 bases, with 10 bases left in between. The CDR3 region is CASSLASFEEKLFF. CDR3 sequence (DNA): TGTGCCAGCAGCTTAGCAAGTTTCGAGGAAAAACTGTTTTTT.

The chain links TRBV24-1 to TRBJ2-7; possible D gene TRBD2, 6 bases. With 3 bases removed from V and 2 bases from J, the gap between germline ends came to 10 bases. Germline lookup yields CDR1 KGHDR and CDR2 SFDVKD. The CDR3 covers 14 residues. The CDR3 loop reads CATSDAGRPYEQYF. The DNA for the CDR3 is TGTGCCACCAGTGATGCGGGACGGCCCTACGAGCAGTACTTC.

This chain uses TRBV5-1 with TRBJ2-1; TRBD1 might be the D (6 bases). This CDR3 contains 14 residues. Trimming took off 4 bases at V and 4 bases at J, with 12 bases between the two ends. Germline CDR1 reads SGHRS; CDR2 reads YFSETQ. DNA for the CDR3: TGCGCCAGCAGCCCCGGGACAATATACAATGAGCAGTTCTTC. Its translation: CASSPGTIYNEQFF. Full variable domain (rest looked up from reference TRBV5-1 and TRBJ2-1): KAGVTQTPRYLIKTRGQQVTLSCSPISGHRSVSWYQQTPGQGLQFLFEYFSETQRNKGNFPGRFSGRQFSNSRSEMNVSTLELGDSALYLCASSPGTIYNEQFFGPGTRLTVL.